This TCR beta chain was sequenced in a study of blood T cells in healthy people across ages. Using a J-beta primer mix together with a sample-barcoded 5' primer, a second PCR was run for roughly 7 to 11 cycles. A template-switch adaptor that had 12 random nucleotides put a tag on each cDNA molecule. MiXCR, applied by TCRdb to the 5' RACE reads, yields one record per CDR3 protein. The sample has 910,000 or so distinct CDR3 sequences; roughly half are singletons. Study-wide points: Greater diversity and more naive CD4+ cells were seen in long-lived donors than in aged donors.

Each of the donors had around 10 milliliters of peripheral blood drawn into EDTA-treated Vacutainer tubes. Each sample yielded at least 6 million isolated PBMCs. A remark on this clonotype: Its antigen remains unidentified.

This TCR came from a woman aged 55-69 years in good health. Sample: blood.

This CDR3 reads CAISAATNEKLFF. CDR3 nucleotides: TGTGCCATCAGTGCCGCAACTAATGAAAAACTGTTTTTT. The chain is built from TRBV10-3 and TRBJ1-4; D call uncertain. Germline V CDR1 and CDR2: ENHRY, SYGVKD. The V and J ends lost 4 bases and 0 bases respectively, with 3 bases between them. This CDR3 is 13 amino acids long.